The rows below give T cell receptor beta chains drawn from one sample of a study of T cell changes during pregnancy in multiple sclerosis. The table came from immunoSEQ multiplex PCR; TCRdb's copy has only in-frame clones and leaves some out. The table has 75,000 to 95,000 clones, roughly 94% seen once. Specimen: CD4+ T cells from peripheral blood mononuclear cells, collected after pregnancy. Receptors were obtained from a female donor with multiple sclerosis, enrolled in a pregnancy study. Both conserved end residues are part of each CDR3. Fields, in order: clone size, D gene, CDR3 length, V gene, J gene, CDR3 DNA, CDR3 protein. A D gene is named only where the DNA matches it firmly. Rows give clone size only sometimes, using once, few, many, or a class for an expanded clone.

clone_size: NA
d_call: NA
cdr3_length: 18
v_call: TRBV7-3
j_call: TRBJ1-4
cdr3_nt: TGTGCCAGCAGCTTACCGTGGGGGGGATTTGCAACTAATGAAAAACTGTTTTTT
cdr3_aa: CASSLPWGGFATNEKLFF

clone_size: few
d_call: TRBD1
cdr3_length: 14
v_call: TRBV29-1
j_call: TRBJ2-1
cdr3_nt: TGCAGCGCGGGACAGGGGGGCTTTAACAATGAGCAGTTCTTC
cdr3_aa: CSAGQGGFNNEQFF

clone_size: few
d_call: NA
cdr3_length: 14
v_call: TRBV11-2
j_call: TRBJ1-1
cdr3_nt: TGTGCCAGCAGCTTATGGGCGGGAAACACTGAAGCTTTCTTT
cdr3_aa: CASSLWAGNTEAFF

clone_size: NA
d_call: TRBD2
cdr3_length: 15
v_call: TRBV7-9
j_call: TRBJ2-7
cdr3_nt: TGTGCCAGCAGCTTTCGACTAGCGGGGGGGAACGAGCAGTACTTC
cdr3_aa: CASSFRLAGGNEQYF

clone_size: NA
d_call: NA
cdr3_length: 14
v_call: TRBV28
j_call: TRBJ2-1
cdr3_nt: TGTGCCAGCAGTTTACCCCCTTCGGTTAGTGAGCAGTTCTTC
cdr3_aa: CASSLPPSVSEQFF

clone_size: NA
d_call: TRBD2
cdr3_length: 15
v_call: TRBV27
j_call: TRBJ2-3
cdr3_nt: TGTGCCAGCAGTTCCGGACTAGCTGGTTTCGATACGCAGTATTTT
cdr3_aa: CASSSGLAGFDTQYF

clone_size: NA
d_call: NA
cdr3_length: 17
v_call: TRBV27
j_call: TRBJ2-1
cdr3_nt: TGTGCCAGCAGTTTGGGCTGGGAGGGGGGCTTTAACAATGAGCAGTTCTTC
cdr3_aa: CASSLGWEGGFNNEQFF

clone_size: NA
d_call: NA
cdr3_length: 14
v_call: TRBV2
j_call: TRBJ2-2
cdr3_nt: TGTGCCAGCACCGCCCCGCCGGGCACCGGGGAGCTGTTTTTT
cdr3_aa: CASTAPPGTGELFF

clone_size: NA
d_call: NA
cdr3_length: 12
v_call: TRBV29-1
j_call: TRBJ2-7
cdr3_nt: TGCAGCGTCCGGGACTTGAGCTACGAGCAGTACTTC
cdr3_aa: CSVRDLSYEQYF

clone_size: once
d_call: TRBD1
cdr3_length: 15
v_call: TRBV14
j_call: TRBJ1-4
cdr3_nt: TGTGCCAGCAGCCAACAGACAGGGGAGAATGAAAAACTGTTTTTT
cdr3_aa: CASSQQTGENEKLFF

clone_size: NA
d_call: NA
cdr3_length: 13
v_call: TRBV6-1
j_call: TRBJ1-3
cdr3_nt: TGTGCCAGCCAAGGCACAGTCGGAAACACCATATATTTT
cdr3_aa: CASQGTVGNTIYF

clone_size: NA
d_call: NA
cdr3_length: 14
v_call: TRBV2
j_call: TRBJ2-5
cdr3_nt: TGTGCCAGCAGTAAGACCCTTGGAGGGGAGACCCAGTACTTC
cdr3_aa: CASSKTLGGETQYF

clone_size: once
d_call: TRBD1
cdr3_length: 18
v_call: TRBV6-1
j_call: TRBJ2-6
cdr3_nt: TGTGCCAGCAGTGAAGTCAGACAGGGGACCTCTGGGGCCAACGTCCTGACTTTC
cdr3_aa: CASSEVRQGTSGANVLTF

clone_size: NA
d_call: NA
cdr3_length: 14
v_call: TRBV6-5
j_call: TRBJ2-5
cdr3_nt: TGTGCCAGCAGTGCAAGGGGAACCCAGGAGACCCAGTACTTC
cdr3_aa: CASSARGTQETQYF

clone_size: NA
d_call: NA
cdr3_length: 14
v_call: TRBV28
j_call: TRBJ1-5
cdr3_nt: TGTGCCAGCAGTTTTAGGCCAGGGGCTAACCTCCCGCATTTT
cdr3_aa: CASSFRPGANLPHF

clone_size: NA
d_call: TRBD1
cdr3_length: 14
v_call: TRBV10-3
j_call: TRBJ2-5
cdr3_nt: TGTGCCATCAGTGCGACAGGGACGTACATGGCCCAGTACTTC
cdr3_aa: CAISATGTYMAQYF

clone_size: NA
d_call: NA
cdr3_length: 14
v_call: TRBV7-2
j_call: TRBJ2-7
cdr3_nt: TGTGCCAGCAGGCGCGGGACGGGCTCCTACGAGCAGTACTTC
cdr3_aa: CASRRGTGSYEQYF

clone_size: NA
d_call: NA
cdr3_length: 14
v_call: TRBV6-4
j_call: TRBJ2-3
cdr3_nt: TGTGCCAGCAGTAGGACTACCGTAGCAGATACGCAGTATTTT
cdr3_aa: CASSRTTVADTQYF

clone_size: NA
d_call: TRBD1
cdr3_length: 16
v_call: TRBV18
j_call: TRBJ2-5
cdr3_nt: TGTGCCAGCTCACCAAGGGGGCCTGGAGTGAAGGAGACCCAGTACTTC
cdr3_aa: CASSPRGPGVKETQYF

clone_size: NA
d_call: NA
cdr3_length: 12
v_call: TRBV19
j_call: TRBJ2-7
cdr3_nt: TGTGCCAGTATGGGGGACAAGCTCAATCGGGGTTTC
cdr3_aa: CASMGDKLNRGF